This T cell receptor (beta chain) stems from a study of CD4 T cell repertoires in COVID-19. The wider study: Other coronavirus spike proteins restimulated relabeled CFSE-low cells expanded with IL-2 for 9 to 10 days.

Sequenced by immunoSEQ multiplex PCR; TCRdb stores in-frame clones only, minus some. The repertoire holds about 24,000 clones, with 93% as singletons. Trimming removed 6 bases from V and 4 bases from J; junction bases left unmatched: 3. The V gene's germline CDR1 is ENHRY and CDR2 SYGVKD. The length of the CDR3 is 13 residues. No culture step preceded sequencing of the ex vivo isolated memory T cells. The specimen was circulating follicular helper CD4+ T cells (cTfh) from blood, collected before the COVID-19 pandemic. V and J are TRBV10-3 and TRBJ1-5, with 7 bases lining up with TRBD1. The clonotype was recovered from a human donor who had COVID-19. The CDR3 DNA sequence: TGTGCCATCAGAGGGACAGCTAATCAGCCCCAGCATTTT. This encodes CAIRGTANQPQHF.